This is a list of T cell receptor beta chains from one sample in a study of cytomegalovirus exposure and HLA in healthy donors. Generated by immunoSEQ multiplex PCR, the TCRdb table keeps only in-frame clones and is missing some. Altogether roughly 300,000 clones are present, about nine tenths being singletons, with the ten largest covering over 0.8%. The sample was PBMCs. The receptors stem from a woman younger than 35 in good health and CMV-seronegative. Each CDR3 is given with its conserved first and last residue. D genes are given only for firm matches. Rows give clone size only sometimes, using once, few, many, or a class for an expanded clone.

d_call,v_call,cdr3_length,j_call,clone_size,cdr3_aa
TRBD2,TRBV6-7,15,TRBJ2-7,-,CASSPKLAERYEQYF
-,TRBV27,13,TRBJ2-1,-,CASTQTGYNEQFF
TRBD2,TRBV7-6,15,TRBJ2-7,-,CASSPSSGGGYEQYF
TRBD2,TRBV2,15,TRBJ2-1,few,CASTRAAGASNEQFF
TRBD2,TRBV27,19,TRBJ2-2,-,CASSIRTSGRPANTGELFF
-,TRBV6-5,15,TRBJ2-1,-,CASSYPGSSYNEQFF
-,TRBV4-3,15,TRBJ1-2,-,CASSQGRENLYGYTF
TRBD2,TRBV9,18,TRBJ2-3,-,CASSVRAGTSGFTDTQYF
-,TRBV6-1,11,TRBJ1-2,few,CASRQGYGYTF
TRBD1,TRBV6-5,14,TRBJ2-2,once,CASSYQGATGELFF
-,TRBV4-1,16,TRBJ1-2,-,CASSQGPQGNNYGYTF
TRBD1,TRBV6-1,16,TRBJ2-7,-,CASSVPDRGALYEQYF
-,TRBV10-3,13,TRBJ2-5,many,CATKDKNEETQYF
TRBD2,TRBV28,14,TRBJ2-3,-,CASIEAGRTDTQYF
TRBD2,TRBV27,14,TRBJ2-1,once,CASIKLAGNNEQFF
-,TRBV7-2,16,TRBJ2-7,-,CASSPSLGGESSEQYF
-,TRBV6-1,14,TRBJ2-1,-,CASSDQTVALEQFF
TRBD1,TRBV18,15,TRBJ2-3,-,CASSPGTASTDTQYF
TRBD2,TRBV4-3,17,TRBJ2-7,-,CASSSRTSGSRTDEQYF
-,TRBV5-1,16,TRBJ2-1,-,CASSLGVGSSYNEQFF
-,TRBV5-1,14,TRBJ1-1,-,CASSLAGPNTEAFF
TRBD2,TRBV28,12,TRBJ2-7,-,CASGLADYEQYF
TRBD2,TRBV28,16,TRBJ2-7,-,CASSFLNSGSSYEQYF
-,TRBV7-8,13,TRBJ1-1,-,CASSWIGEAEAFF
TRBD1,TRBV7-2,13,TRBJ2-7,-,CAGARDRGNEQYF
-,TRBV5-8,14,TRBJ2-6,once,CASITSSGANVLTF
TRBD2,TRBV28,15,TRBJ2-7,-,CASSLSLGGTYEQYF
TRBD2,TRBV5-6,14,TRBJ2-7,-,CASSFTRGTYEQYF
-,TRBV5-1,15,TRBJ2-1,few,CASSLVAATYNEQFF
-,TRBV11-2,16,TRBJ2-2,-,CASSFPETRRAGELFF
-,TRBV19,12,TRBJ1-2,-,CATTDRYYGYTF
TRBD2,TRBV7-2,16,TRBJ2-2,few,CASSLAIGRAKGELFF
-,TRBV29-1,14,TRBJ2-3,-,CSVSPGGYTDTQYF
TRBD2,TRBV10-3,19,TRBJ2-3,-,CAISLGDGLAGERTDTQYF
TRBD2,TRBV5-4,13,TRBJ2-7,-,CASSLELAGLQYF
TRBD2,TRBV4-1,16,TRBJ2-1,-,CASSRGLAGGNNEQFF
TRBD2,TRBV2,15,TRBJ2-1,-,CASKGTSGNRNEQFF
TRBD2,TRBV6-5,16,TRBJ2-5,-,CASSYSVGEGQETQYF
-,TRBV10-3,14,TRBJ2-5,-,CAISDDQGAETQYF
-,TRBV5-1,12,TRBJ1-2,few,CASSDDGYGYTF
TRBD1,TRBV18,12,TRBJ2-1,-,CASSPQGQEQFF
TRBD1,TRBV12-5,13,TRBJ1-1,-,CASGLGTGLEAFF
TRBD1,TRBV28,13,TRBJ1-2,-,CASSFRGREGYTF
-,TRBV7-2,16,TRBJ1-5,once,CASSLGGGTYNQPQHF
-,TRBV19,17,TRBJ2-4,-,CASSPTGWGLAKNIQYF
TRBD1,TRBV25-1,18,TRBJ2-1,-,CASSESRTGTAFVDEQFF
TRBD1,TRBV5-1,14,TRBJ2-7,-,CASSSGQGAYEQYF
TRBD2,TRBV4-1,17,TRBJ2-1,-,CASSQDALAGGYNEQFF
-,TRBV5-1,16,TRBJ2-2,-,CASSLARGQSTGELFF
-,TRBV19,14,TRBJ2-5,-,CASSPAGPQETQYF
-,TRBV28,15,TRBJ2-7,-,CASSTPTELTYEQYF
-,TRBV5-1,16,TRBJ2-2,-,CASSLVSAVNTGELFF
-,TRBV5-6,14,TRBJ2-7,few,CASSFTGSSYEQYF
-,TRBV19,14,TRBJ2-5,-,CASSLRGPQETQYF
-,TRBV11-1,14,TRBJ1-1,-,CASSFAIVDTEAFF
-,TRBV7-6,16,TRBJ1-2,few,CASSLEVRTINYGYTF
-,TRBV7-3,14,TRBJ2-2,-,CASMLGANTGELFF
TRBD1,TRBV4-3,14,TRBJ2-7,once,CASSQGTGHYEQYF
-,TRBV6-1,13,TRBJ2-7,-,CASIVGQTNEQYF